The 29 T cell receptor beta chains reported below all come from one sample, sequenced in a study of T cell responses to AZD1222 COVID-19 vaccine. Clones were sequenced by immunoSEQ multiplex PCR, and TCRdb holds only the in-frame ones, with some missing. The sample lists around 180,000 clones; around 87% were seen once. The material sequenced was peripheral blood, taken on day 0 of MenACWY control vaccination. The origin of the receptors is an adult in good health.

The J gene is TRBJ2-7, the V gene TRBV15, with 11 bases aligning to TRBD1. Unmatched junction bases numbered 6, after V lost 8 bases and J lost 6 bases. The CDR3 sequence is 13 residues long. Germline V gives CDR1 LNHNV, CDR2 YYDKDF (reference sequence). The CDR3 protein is CATYAGQGGEQYF. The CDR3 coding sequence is TGTGCCACCTATGCGGGACAGGGGGGCGAGCAGTACTTC.

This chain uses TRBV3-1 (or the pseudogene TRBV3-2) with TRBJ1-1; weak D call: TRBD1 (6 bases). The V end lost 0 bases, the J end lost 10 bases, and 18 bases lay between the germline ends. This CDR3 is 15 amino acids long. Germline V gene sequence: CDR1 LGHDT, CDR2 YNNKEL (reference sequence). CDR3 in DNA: TGTGCCAGCAGCCAAGATTTAGGACAGCTGGGGGGAGCTTTCTTT. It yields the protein CASSQDLGQLGGAFF.

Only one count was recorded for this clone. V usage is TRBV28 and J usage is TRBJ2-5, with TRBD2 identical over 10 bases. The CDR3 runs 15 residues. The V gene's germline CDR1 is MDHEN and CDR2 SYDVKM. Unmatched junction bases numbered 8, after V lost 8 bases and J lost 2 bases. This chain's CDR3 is CASSSGGGQQETQYF. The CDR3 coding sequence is TGTGCCAGCTCGAGCGGGGGGGGCCAACAAGAGACCCAGTACTTC.

CDR3 DNA: TGTGCCAGCAGCTTAGGAGTTGACTACGAGCAGTACTTC. The encoded protein is CASSLGVDYEQYF. The chain recombines TRBV11-1 with TRBJ2-7; unclear D gene. Trimming left V 1 base short and J 3 bases short, with 7 bases between. Germline V CDR1 and CDR2: SGHAT, FQDESV (reference sequence). The CDR3 runs to 13 residues.

As DNA, the CDR3 is TGTGCCAGCAGCGCTGGACAGGGGGTTAATGAAAAACTGTTTTTT. As protein: CASSAGQGVNEKLFF. The V call is TRBV2, the J call TRBJ1-4; 10 nucleotides align to TRBD1. This CDR3 has 15 amino acids. Trimming removed 6 bases from V and 4 bases from J; junction bases left unmatched: 5. Germline CDR1 is SNHLY and CDR2 is FYNNEI. The complete variable domain, with remaining parts taken from reference TRBV2 and TRBJ1-4, reads EPEVTQTPSHQVTQMGQEVILRCVPISNHLYFYWYRQILGQKVEFLVSFYNNEISEKSEIFDDQFSVERPDGSNFTLKIRSTKLEDSAMYFCASSAGQGVNEKLFFGSGTQLSVL.

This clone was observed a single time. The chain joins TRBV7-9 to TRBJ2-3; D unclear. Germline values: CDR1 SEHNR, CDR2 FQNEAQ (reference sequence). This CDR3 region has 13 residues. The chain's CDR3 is CASSRLAPGTQYF. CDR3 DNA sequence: TGTGCAAGTTCTCGACTGGCCCCAGGTACGCAGTATTTT. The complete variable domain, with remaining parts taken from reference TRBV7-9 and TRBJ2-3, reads DTGVSQNPRHKITKRGQNVTFRCDPISEHNRLYWYRQTLGQGPEFLTYFQNEAQLEKSRLLSDRFSAERPKGSFSTLEIQRTEQGDSAMYLCASSRLAPGTQYFGPGTRLTVL.

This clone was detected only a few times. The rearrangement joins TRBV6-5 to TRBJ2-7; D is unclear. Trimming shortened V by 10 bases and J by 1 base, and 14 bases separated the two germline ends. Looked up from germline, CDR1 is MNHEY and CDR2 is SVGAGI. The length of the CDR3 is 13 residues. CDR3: CATRLRRSYEQYF. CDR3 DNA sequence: TGTGCCACCAGGCTCCGCCGGTCCTACGAGCAGTACTTC.

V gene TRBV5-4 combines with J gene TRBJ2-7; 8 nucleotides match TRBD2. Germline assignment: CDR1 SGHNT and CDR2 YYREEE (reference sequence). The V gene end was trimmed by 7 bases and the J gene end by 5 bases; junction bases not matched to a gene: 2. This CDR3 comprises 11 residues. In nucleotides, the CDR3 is TGTGCCAGCTCGGGAGGGGACGAGCAGTACTTC. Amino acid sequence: CASSGGDEQYF. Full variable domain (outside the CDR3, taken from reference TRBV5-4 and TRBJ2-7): ETGVTQSPTHLIKTRGQQVTLRCSSQSGHNTVSWYQQALGQGPQFIFQYYREEENGRGNFPPRFSGLQFPNYSSELNVNALELDDSALYLCASSGGDEQYFGPGTRLTVT.

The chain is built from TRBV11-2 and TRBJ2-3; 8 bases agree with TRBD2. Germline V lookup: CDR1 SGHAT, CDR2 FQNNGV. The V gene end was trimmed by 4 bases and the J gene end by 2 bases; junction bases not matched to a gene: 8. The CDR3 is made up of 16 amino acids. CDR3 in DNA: TGTGCCAGCAGCTCCTTCTTCGGGGGGGCCACAGATACGCAGTATTTT. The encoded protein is CASSSFFGGATDTQYF.

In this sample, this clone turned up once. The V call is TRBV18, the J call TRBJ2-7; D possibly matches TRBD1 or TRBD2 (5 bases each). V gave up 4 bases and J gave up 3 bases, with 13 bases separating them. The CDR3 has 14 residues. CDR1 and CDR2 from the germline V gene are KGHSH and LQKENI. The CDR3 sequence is CASSRDGVSYEQYF. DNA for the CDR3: TGTGCCAGCTCACGGGACGGAGTCAGCTACGAGCAGTACTTC.

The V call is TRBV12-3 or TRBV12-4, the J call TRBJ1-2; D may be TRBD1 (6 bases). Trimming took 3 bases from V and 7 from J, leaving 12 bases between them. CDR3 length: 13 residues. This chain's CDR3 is CASSFYRVSGYTF. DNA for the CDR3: TGTGCCAGCAGTTTCTACAGGGTATCTGGCTACACCTTC.

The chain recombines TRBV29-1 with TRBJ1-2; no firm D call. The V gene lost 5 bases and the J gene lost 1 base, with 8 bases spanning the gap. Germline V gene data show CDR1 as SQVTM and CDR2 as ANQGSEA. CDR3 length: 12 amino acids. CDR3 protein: CSVNSLNYGYTF. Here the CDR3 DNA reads TGCAGCGTTAACAGCCTTAACTATGGCTACACCTTC.

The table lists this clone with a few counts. This chain's CDR3 is CASSLVPDTQYF. DNA for the CDR3: TGCGCCAGCAGCTTGGTCCCAGATACGCAGTATTTT. The V call is TRBV5-1, the J call TRBJ2-3; D uncertain. Looked up from germline, CDR1 is SGHRS and CDR2 is YFSETQ. This CDR3 spans 12 amino acids. Trimming shortened V by 0 bases and J by 4 bases, and 3 bases separated the two germline ends.

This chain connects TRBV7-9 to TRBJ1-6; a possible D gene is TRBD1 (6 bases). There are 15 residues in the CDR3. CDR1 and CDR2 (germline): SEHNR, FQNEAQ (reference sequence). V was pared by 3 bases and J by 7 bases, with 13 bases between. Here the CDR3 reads CASSLGPGENSPLHF. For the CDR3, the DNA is TGTGCCAGCAGCTTGGGGCCAGGGGAGAATTCACCCCTCCACTTT.

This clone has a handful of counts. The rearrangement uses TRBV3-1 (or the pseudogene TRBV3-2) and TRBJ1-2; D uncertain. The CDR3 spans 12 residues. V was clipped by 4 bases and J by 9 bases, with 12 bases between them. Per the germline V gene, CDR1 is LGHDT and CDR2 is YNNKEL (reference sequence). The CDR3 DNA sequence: TGTGCCAGCAGCCCTGGACCCGGGAGCTACACCTTC. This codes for CASSPGPGSYTF.

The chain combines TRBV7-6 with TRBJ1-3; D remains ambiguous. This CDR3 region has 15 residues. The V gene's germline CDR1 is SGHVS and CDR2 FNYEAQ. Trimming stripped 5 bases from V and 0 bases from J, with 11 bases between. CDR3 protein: CASSGGVDSGNTIYF. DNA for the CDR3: TGTGCCAGCAGCGGAGGCGTAGACTCTGGAAACACCATATATTTT. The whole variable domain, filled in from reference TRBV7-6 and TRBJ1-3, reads GAGVSQSPRYKVTKRGQDVALRCDPISGHVSLYWYRQALGQGPEFLTYFNYEAQQDKSGLPNDRFSAERPEGSISTLTIQRTEQRDSAMYRCASSGGVDSGNTIYFGEGSWLTVV.

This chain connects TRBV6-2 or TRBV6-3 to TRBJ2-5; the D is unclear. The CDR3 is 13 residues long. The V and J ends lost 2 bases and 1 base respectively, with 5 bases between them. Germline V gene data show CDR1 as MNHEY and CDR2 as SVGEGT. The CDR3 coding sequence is TGTGCCAGCAGTTACAGGGCCCAAGAGACCCAGTACTTC. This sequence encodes CASSYRAQETQYF.

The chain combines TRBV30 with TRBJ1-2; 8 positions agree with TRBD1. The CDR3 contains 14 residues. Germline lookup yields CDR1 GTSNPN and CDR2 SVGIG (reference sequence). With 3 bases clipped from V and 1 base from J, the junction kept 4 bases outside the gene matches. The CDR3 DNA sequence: TGTGCCTGGAGCCGGGACAGGATTAACTATGGCTACACCTTC. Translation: CAWSRDRINYGYTF.

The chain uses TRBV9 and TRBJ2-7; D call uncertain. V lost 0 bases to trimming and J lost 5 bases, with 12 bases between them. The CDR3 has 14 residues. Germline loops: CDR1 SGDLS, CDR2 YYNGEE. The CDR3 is CASSVVEESHEQYF. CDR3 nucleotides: TGTGCCAGCAGCGTAGTAGAGGAGTCCCACGAGCAGTACTTC. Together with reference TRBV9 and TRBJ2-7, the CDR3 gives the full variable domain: DSGVTQTPKHLITATGQRVTLRCSPRSGDLSVYWYQQSLDQGLQFLIQYYNGEERAKGNILERFSAQQFPDLHSELNLSSLELGDSALYFCASSVVEESHEQYFGPGTRLTVT.

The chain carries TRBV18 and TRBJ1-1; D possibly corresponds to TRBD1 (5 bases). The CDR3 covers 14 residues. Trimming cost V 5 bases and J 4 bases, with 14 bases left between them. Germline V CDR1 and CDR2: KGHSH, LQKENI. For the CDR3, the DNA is TGTGCCAGCTCAAGCGACAGATATGGCACTGAAGCTTTCTTT. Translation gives CASSSDRYGTEAFF.

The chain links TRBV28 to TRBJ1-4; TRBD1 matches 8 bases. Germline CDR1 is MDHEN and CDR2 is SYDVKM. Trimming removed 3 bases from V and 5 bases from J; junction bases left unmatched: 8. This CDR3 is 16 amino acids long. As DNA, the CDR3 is TGTGCCAGCAGTTTGTTCCAGGGGGCGATCAATGAAAAACTGTTTTTT. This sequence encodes CASSLFQGAINEKLFF.

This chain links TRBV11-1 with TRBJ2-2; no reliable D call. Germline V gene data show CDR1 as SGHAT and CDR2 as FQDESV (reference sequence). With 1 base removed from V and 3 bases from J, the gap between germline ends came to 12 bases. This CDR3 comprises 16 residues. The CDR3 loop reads CASSLGVLTYTGELFF. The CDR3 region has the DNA TGTGCCAGCAGCTTAGGGGTCCTGACATACACCGGGGAGCTGTTTTTT. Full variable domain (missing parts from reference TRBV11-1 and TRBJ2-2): EAEVAQSPRYKITEKSQAVAFWCDPISGHATLYWYRQILGQGPELLVQFQDESVVDDSQLPKDRFSAERLKGVDSTLKIQPAELGDSAMYLCASSLGVLTYTGELFFGEGSRLTVL.

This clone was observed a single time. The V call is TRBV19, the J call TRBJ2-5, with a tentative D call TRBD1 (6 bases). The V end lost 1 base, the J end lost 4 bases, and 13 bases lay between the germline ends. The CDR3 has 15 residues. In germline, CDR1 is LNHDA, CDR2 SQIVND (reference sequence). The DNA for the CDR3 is TGTGCCAGTAGTATAGGAGGGGTAGGGGGAGAGACCCAGTACTTC. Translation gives CASSIGGVGGETQYF.

Here the CDR3 reads CASSTGRVSSYEQYF. For the CDR3, the DNA is TGTGCCAGTAGTACGGGACGGGTGAGCTCCTACGAGCAGTACTTC. The chain recombines TRBV19 with TRBJ2-7; D possibly uses TRBD1 or TRBD2 (5 bases each). CDR3 length: 15 amino acids. V dropped 4 bases and J dropped 0 bases, with 13 bases sitting between them. The germline V gene encodes CDR1 LNHDA and CDR2 SQIVND (reference sequence).

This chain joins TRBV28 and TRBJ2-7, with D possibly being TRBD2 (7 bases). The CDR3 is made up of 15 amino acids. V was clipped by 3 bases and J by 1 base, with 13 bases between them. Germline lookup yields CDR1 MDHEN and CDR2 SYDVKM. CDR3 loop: CASSFAGAGSYEQYF. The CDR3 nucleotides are TGTGCCAGCAGTTTTGCGGGGGCTGGGTCCTACGAGCAGTACTTC.

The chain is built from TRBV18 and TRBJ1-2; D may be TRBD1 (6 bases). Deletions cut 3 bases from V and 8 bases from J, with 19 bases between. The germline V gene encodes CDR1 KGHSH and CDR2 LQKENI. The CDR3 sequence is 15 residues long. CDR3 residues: CASSPRGQGSVGYTF. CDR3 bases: TGTGCCAGCTCACCCCGGGGACAAGGAAGTGTCGGCTACACCTTC.

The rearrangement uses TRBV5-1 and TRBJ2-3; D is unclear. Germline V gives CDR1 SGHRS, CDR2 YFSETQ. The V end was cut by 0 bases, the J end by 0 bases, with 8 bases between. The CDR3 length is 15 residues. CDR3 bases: TGCGCCAGCAGCTTGGGATCGACTAGCACAGATACGCAGTATTTT. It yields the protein CASSLGSTSTDTQYF.

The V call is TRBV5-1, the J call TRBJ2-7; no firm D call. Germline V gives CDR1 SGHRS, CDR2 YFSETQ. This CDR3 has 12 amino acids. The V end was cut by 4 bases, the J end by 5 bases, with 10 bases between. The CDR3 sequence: CASSRANHEQYF. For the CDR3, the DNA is TGCGCCAGCAGCAGGGCTAACCACGAGCAGTACTTC.

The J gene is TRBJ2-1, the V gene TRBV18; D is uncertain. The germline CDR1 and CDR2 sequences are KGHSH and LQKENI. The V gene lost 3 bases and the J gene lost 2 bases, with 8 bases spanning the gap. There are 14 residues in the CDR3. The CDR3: CASSPSSPYNEQFF. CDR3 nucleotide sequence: TGTGCCAGCTCACCCTCGTCGCCCTACAATGAGCAGTTCTTC.